These 2 T cell receptor beta chains were sequenced from one sample in a study of T-cell reconstitution after alpha-beta-depleted transplantation in children. Preparation of the TCRbeta library used unique molecular identifiers. TCRdb itself ran the PCR reads through MiXCR, one entry per CDR3 protein. The data hold about 210,000 distinct CDR3 sequences, with approximately 17% observed a single time. The specimen comprised PBMCs, mostly from graft donor cells, sampled 360 days after TCRalphabeta/CD19-depleted stem cell transplant. The origin of the receptors is a male patient aged 2-15 years who had a stem cell transplant for acute lymphoblastic leukemia, so the T cells may come from the graft donor.

The genes are TRBV5-1 and TRBJ2-7; the D is unclear. This CDR3 spans 18 amino acids. Germline lookup yields CDR1 SGHRS and CDR2 YFSETQ. V was shortened by 2 bases and J by 6 bases, with 27 bases between the two germline ends. The CDR3 reads CASSFGLGDEPTTFEQYF. In DNA form, the CDR3 reads TGCGCCAGCAGCTTTGGATTAGGCGATGAACCTACGACTTTCGAGCAGTACTTC.

This clonotype was picked up a small number of times. The chain couples TRBV7-9 to TRBJ1-1; 7 positions agree with TRBD1. This CDR3 region has 16 residues. The germline CDR1 and CDR2 sequences are SEHNR and FQNEAQ (reference sequence). V trimming: 1 base; J trimming: 0 bases; junction bases outside the gene matches: 5. The CDR3 DNA follows: TGTGCCAGCAGCTTAGGGCCAGGGGGGATGAACACTGAAGCTTTCTTT. Translation: CASSLGPGGMNTEAFF. Supplemented by reference TRBV7-9 and TRBJ1-1, the full variable domain reads DTGVSQNPRHKITKRGQNVTFRCDPISEHNRLYWYRQTLGQGPEFLTYFQNEAQLEKSRLLSDRFSAERPKGSFSTLEIQRTEQGDSAMYLCASSLGPGGMNTEAFFGQGTRLTVV.